A selection of T cell receptor beta chains follows, all from one sample in a study of CD8 T cells in ankylosing spondylitis. Using its own MiXCR run on the 5' RACE reads, TCRdb lists one record per CDR3 protein. The table shows around 340,000 distinct CDR3 sequences, with 20% occurring only once. The sequenced material came from blood, either unsorted or a sorted T cell fraction (not recorded which). Source of these receptors: a male donor with ankylosing spondylitis or in good health (not recorded which). The CDR3 runs from the conserved cysteine through the conserved F or W. The D gene is left open where the match is weak. The listing skips clone size in some rows; elsewhere it reads once, few, many or a size class.

j_gene	v_gene	abundance	d_gene	CDR3aa	CDR3nt
TRBJ2-6	TRBV4-1	.	TRBD2	CASSQDRGAGANVLTF	TGCGCCAGCAGCCAAGATCGGGGGGCTGGGGCCAACGTCCTGACTTTC
TRBJ2-1	TRBV24-1	.	TRBD1	CATSEGQGTTYNEQFF	TGTGCCACCAGTGAGGGACAGGGCACTACCTACAATGAGCAGTTCTTC
TRBJ2-1	TRBV7-8	few	.	CASTPDGVIGGNEQFF	TGTGCCAGCACCCCCGACGGCGTGATTGGGGGGAATGAGCAGTTCTTC
TRBJ2-5	TRBV27	.	.	CASSLLPEWETQYF	TGTGCCAGCAGTTTATTGCCTGAGTGGGAGACCCAGTACTTC
TRBJ2-2	TRBV28	.	.	CASTQTGPGNTGELFF	TGTGCCAGCACCCAGACCGGACCCGGGAACACCGGGGAGCTGTTTTTT
TRBJ2-1	TRBV5-1	few	.	CASSFDIEQFF	TGCGCCAGCAGCTTTGATATTGAGCAGTTCTTC
TRBJ2-7	TRBV12-3/TRBV12-4	few	.	CASSSTRLYEQYF	TGTGCCAGCAGTTCAACCAGGCTCTACGAGCAGTACTTC
TRBJ2-7	TRBV5-1	.	TRBD2	CASSLDARGGNEQYF	TGCGCCAGCAGCTTGGACGCTCGGGGGGGTAACGAGCAGTACTTC
TRBJ2-7	TRBV19	.	.	CASSISLAYEQYF	TGTGCCAGTAGTATCTCCCTGGCCTACGAGCAGTACTTC
TRBJ2-1	TRBV28	.	TRBD1	CASRTGTGPNNEQFF	TGTGCCAGCAGGACCGGGACAGGGCCTAACAATGAGCAGTTCTTC
TRBJ1-4	TRBV9	.	.	CASSEYSKAATNEKLFF	TGTGCCAGCAGCGAGTACAGTAAAGCCGCAACTAATGAAAAACTGTTTTTT
TRBJ2-3	TRBV20-1	few	.	CSAPGSLAPTDTQYF	TGCAGTGCTCCCGGATCCCTAGCGCCCACAGATACGCAGTATTTT
TRBJ2-5	TRBV20-1	few	TRBD2	CSARDWETSGASYQETQYF	TGCAGTGCTAGAGATTGGGAGACTAGCGGGGCCTCCTACCAAGAGACCCAGTACTTC
TRBJ1-2	TRBV4-1	.	.	CASSQDGADGYTF	TGCGCCAGCAGCCAAGACGGGGCGGATGGCTACACCTTC
TRBJ2-7	TRBV27	.	.	CASSLSAGTYEQYF	TGTGCCAGCAGTTTATCGGCCGGAACCTACGAGCAGTACTTC
TRBJ2-2	TRBV7-3	.	TRBD1	CASSLGDRGAGELFF	TGTGCCAGCAGCTTAGGGGACAGGGGCGCCGGGGAGCTGTTTTTT
TRBJ2-3	TRBV29-1	.	.	CSVQVTDTQYF	TGCAGCGTACAAGTCACAGATACGCAGTATTTT
TRBJ2-5	TRBV5-1	few	TRBD1	CASSFGTGGVETQYF	TGCGCCAGCAGCTTCGGGACAGGGGGCGTGGAGACCCAGTACTTC
TRBJ1-4	TRBV6-1	few	.	CASSLVWATEKLFF	TGTGCCAGCTCGCTAGTGTGGGCAACGGAAAAACTGTTTTTT
TRBJ2-7	TRBV30	.	.	CAWSGQGLNHEQYF	TGTGCCTGGAGTGGACAGGGACTAAACCACGAGCAGTACTTC